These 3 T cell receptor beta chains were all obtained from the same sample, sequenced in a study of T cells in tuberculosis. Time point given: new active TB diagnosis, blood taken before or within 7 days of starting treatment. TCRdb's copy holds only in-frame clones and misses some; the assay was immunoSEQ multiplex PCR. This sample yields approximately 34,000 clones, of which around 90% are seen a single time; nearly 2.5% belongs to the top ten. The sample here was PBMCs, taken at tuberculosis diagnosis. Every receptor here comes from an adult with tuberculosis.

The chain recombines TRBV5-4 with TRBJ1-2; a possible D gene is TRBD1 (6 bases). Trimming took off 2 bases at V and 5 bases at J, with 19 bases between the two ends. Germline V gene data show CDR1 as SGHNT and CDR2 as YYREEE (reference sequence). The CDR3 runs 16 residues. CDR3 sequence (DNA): TGTGCCAGCAGCTTTGTCCCAGGGGTAGGGTATTATGGCTACACCTTC. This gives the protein CASSFVPGVGYYGYTF.

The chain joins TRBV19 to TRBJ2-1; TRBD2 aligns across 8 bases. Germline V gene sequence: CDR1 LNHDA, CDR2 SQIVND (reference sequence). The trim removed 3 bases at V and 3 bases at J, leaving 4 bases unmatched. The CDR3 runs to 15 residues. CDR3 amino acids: CASSMGRGVYNEQFF. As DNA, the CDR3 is TGTGCCAGTAGTATGGGGCGGGGGGTCTACAATGAGCAGTTCTTC.

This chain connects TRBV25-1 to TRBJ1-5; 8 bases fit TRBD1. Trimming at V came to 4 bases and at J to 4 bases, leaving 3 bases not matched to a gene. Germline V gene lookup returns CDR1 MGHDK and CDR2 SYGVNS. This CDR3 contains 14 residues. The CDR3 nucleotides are TGTGCCAGCAGTGCGGGACAGGTGAATCAGCCCCAGCATTTT. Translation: CASSAGQVNQPQHF.